A selection of T cell receptor delta chains follows, all from one sample in a study of gamma-delta T cells after stem cell transplantation. TCRdb used CATT to re-call clones from the RT-PCR reads. The sample has fewer than 5,500 delta-chain clones, approximately 15% seen once. Sequencing was carried out using gamma-delta T cells. These receptors were taken from a human donor. It is not recorded whose cells these are; they may come from a transplant donor. The CDR3 runs from the conserved cysteine through the conserved F or W. D genes are given only for firm matches. Not all rows give a size; the values are once, few, many and, for expanded clones, a class.

v_gene	d_gene	j_gene	abundance	CDR3aa	CDR3nt
TRDV1	TRDD3	TRDJ1	NA	CALGEQVKDLRAGGYTDKLIF	TGTGCTCTTGGGGAACAAGTAAAGGACCTACGTGCTGGGGGATACACCGATAAACTCATCTTT
TRDV3	TRDD3	TRDJ1	NA	CAFWAFLRTGGKYTDKLIF	TGTGCCTTCTGGGCCTTCCTCCGTACTGGGGGAAAGTACACCGATAAACTCATCTTT
TRDV1	TRDD3	TRDJ1	NA	CALGELGDTRKLIF	TGTGCTCTTGGGGAGCTTGGGGATACGCGTAAACTCATCTTT
TRDV3	NA	TRDJ1	few	CAFTPSRHTDKLIF	TGTGCCTTTACTCCTTCCCGGCACACCGATAAACTCATCTTT
TRDV2	NA	TRDJ2	NA	CACDTIDTLTAQLFF	TGTGCCTGTGACACGATTGACACTTTGACAGCACAACTCTTCTTT
TRDV1	TRDD3	TRDJ1	medium-sized	CALGDSFPMGDILTDKLIF	TGTGCTCTTGGGGATTCCTTCCCCATGGGGGATATCCTCACCGATAAACTCATCTTT
TRAV29/DV5	NA	TRDJ1	medium-sized	CAAREIGGRDTDKLIF	TGTGCAGCCAGGGAGATCGGCGGAAGGGACACCGATAAACTCATCTTT
TRDV1	TRDD3	TRDJ1	NA	CALGEPESTGGYAADKLIF	TGTGCTCTTGGGGAACCGGAATCCACTGGGGGATACGCAGCCGATAAACTCATCTTT
TRDV2	NA	TRDJ2	NA	CACDTLATRGFLTAQLFF	TGTGCCTGTGACACACTCGCTACGCGCGGGTTTTTGACAGCACAACTCTTCTTT
TRDV1	TRDD3	TRDJ1	NA	CALGERPPSTADWGLTDKLIF	TGTGCTCTTGGGGAACGCCCCCCGTCTACAGCCGACTGGGGGCTCACCGATAAACTCATCTTT
TRDV2	NA	TRDJ1	NA	CACDTHYGDYTDKLIF	TGTGCCTGTGATACCCATTACGGGGACTACACCGATAAACTCATCTTT
TRDV2	TRDD3	TRDJ3	few	CACDTGGIPPSWDTRQMFF	TGTGCCTGTGACACCGGAGGGATACCTCCCTCCTGGGACACCCGACAGATGTTTTTC
TRDV1	TRDD3	TRDJ1	medium-sized	CALGDLLGDSHYTDKLIF	TGTGCTCTTGGGGATTTACTGGGGGACTCTCATTACACCGATAAACTCATCTTT
TRDV1	TRDD3	TRDJ2	few	CALGELERSGGLTAQLFF	TGTGCTCTTGGGGAACTTGAACGGTCTGGGGGTCTGACAGCACAACTCTTCTTT
TRDV1	TRDD3	TRDJ1	NA	CALGELPATVTGDWGISTDKLIF	TGTGCTCTTGGGGAACTCCCCGCTACGGTTACGGGGGACTGGGGGATTTCCACCGATAAACTCATCTTT
TRDV1	NA	TRDJ1	few	CALGGHFSRDGRTDKLIF	TGTGCTCTTGGGGGGCACTTCTCTCGGGATGGAAGGACCGATAAACTCATCTTT
TRDV1	NA	TRDJ1	NA	CALGTQFLGTDKLIF	TGTGCTCTTGGGACCCAATTCCTCGGGACCGATAAACTCATCTTT
TRDV2	NA	TRDJ3	NA	CACDTVVGSLYPRQLFF	TGTGCCTGTGACACCGTTGTGGGTTCCTTGTACCCCCGACAGCTGTTTTTC
TRDV2	TRDD3	TRDJ3	few	CACDTVTGGYSSWDTRQMFF	TGTGCCTGTGACACCGTTACTGGGGGATACAGCTCCTGGGACACCCGACAGATGTTTTTC
TRDV2	TRDD3	TRDJ1	few	CACDTPGDFTNKLIF	TGTGCCTGTGACACGCCGGGGGATTTCACCAACAAACTCATCTTT
TRDV1	TRDD3	TRDJ1	few	CALGELSLGDHTDKLIF	TGTGCTCTTGGGGAACTATCACTGGGGGATCACACCGATAAACTCATCTTT
TRDV1	TRDD3	TRDJ1	few	CALGELGLQSTGGLGYTDKLIF	TGTGCTCTTGGGGAACTAGGCCTACAGAGTACTGGGGGATTGGGGTACACCGATAAACTCATCTTT
TRDV1	TRDD3	TRDJ1	NA	CALGGASSGGYYTDKLIF	TGTGCTCTTGGGGGGGCCTCCTCTGGGGGATATTATACCGATAAACTCATCTTT
TRDV3	TRDD3	TRDJ1	few	CAFKLPLSQLGDTRNDKLIF	TGTGCCTTCAAACTCCCCCTCTCCCAACTGGGGGATACGCGGAACGATAAACTCATCTTT
TRDV1	TRDD3	TRDJ1	few	CALGEPTGLPTLWGILVDKLIF	TGTGCTCTTGGGGAACCCACAGGCCTTCCTACACTCTGGGGGATACTAGTCGATAAACTCATCTTT
TRAV29/DV5	TRDD3	TRDJ1	few	CAATPRATGGYKSADKLIF	TGTGCAGCAACCCCGCGGGCTACTGGGGGATACAAATCTGCCGATAAACTCATCTTT
TRDV2	TRDD3	TRDJ3	large	CACDTVLGDSSWDTRQMFF	TGTGCCTGTGACACCGTACTGGGGGATAGCTCCTGGGACACCCGACAGATGTTTTTC
TRDV1	TRDD3	TRDJ2	few	CALGELRPGTGGSPPLTAQLFF	TGTGCTCTTGGGGAACTTAGGCCAGGTACTGGGGGTTCCCCTCCTTTGACAGCACAACTCTTCTTT
TRDV2	TRDD3	TRDJ3	NA	CACDTWGIRWDTRQMFF	TGTGCCTGTGACACCTGGGGGATACGCTGGGACACCCGACAGATGTTTTTC
TRDV1	NA	TRDJ3	few	CALGGPFLRDLLGASWDTRQMFF	TGTGCTCTTGGGGGACCCTTCCTACGGGACCTACTGGGGGCTTCCTGGGACACCCGACAGATGTTTTTC
TRDV1	TRDD3	TRDJ3	few	CALGEGYASSWDTRQMFF	TGTGCTCTTGGGGAAGGATACGCCAGCTCCTGGGACACCCGACAGATGTTTTTC
TRDV1	NA	TRDJ1	few	CALGDRDYSDTPTLYTDKLTF	TGTGCTCTTGGGGACCGAGATTATTCCGATACTCCTACCCTATACACCGATAAACTCACCTTT
TRDV2	TRDD3	TRDJ1	NA	CACEISPMGDSAYTDKLIF	TGTGCCTGTGAAATCAGCCCGATGGGGGATTCAGCGTACACCGATAAACTCATCTTT
TRDV1	TRDD3	TRDJ1	few	CALRELVAYVGDLYTDKLIF	TGTGCTCTTAGGGAACTAGTCGCCTACGTGGGGGACCTGTACACCGATAAACTCATCTTT
TRDV3	NA	TRDJ1	NA	CASRPPLTLRLIF	TGTGCCTCTCGCCCCCCACTTACCCTAAGACTCATCTTT
TRDV3	NA	TRDJ1	medium-sized	CAFLTSMGIQYADKLIF	TGTGCCTTTCTTACCTCGATGGGGATCCAGTACGCCGATAAACTCATCTTT
TRDV3	TRDD3	TRDJ2	medium-sized	CAVLGDTLTAQLFF	TGTGCCGTACTGGGGGATACTTTGACAGCACAACTCTTCTTT
TRDV1	TRDD3	TRDJ1	NA	CAIGEISTSGFTGGYQGDKLIF	TGTGCTATTGGGGAAATTTCGACGAGCGGCTTTACTGGGGGATACCAGGGCGATAAACTCATCTTT
TRDV2	TRDD3	TRDJ3	NA	CACDTITGDWDTRQMFF	TGTGCCTGTGACACCATTACTGGGGACTGGGACACCCGACAGATGTTTTTC
TRDV1	NA	TRDJ1	NA	CALGKLLLERGKLIF	TGTGCTCTTGGGAAACTCCTACTCGAAAGGGGTAAACTCATCTTT
TRDV1	NA	TRDJ1	medium-sized	CALGASEGSNTDKLIF	TGTGCTCTTGGGGCCTCCGAGGGATCTAACACCGATAAACTCATCTTT
TRDV1	TRDD3	TRDJ1	few	CALGETAFHIATGGYTDKLIF	TGTGCTCTTGGGGAAACGGCCTTCCATATCGCGACTGGGGGATACACCGATAAACTCATCTTT
TRDV2	NA	TRDJ2	medium-sized	CACDTGGPLILTAQLFF	TGTGCCTGTGACACCGGGGGTCCGTTGATTTTGACAGCACAACTCTTCTTT
TRDV1	TRDD3	TRDJ2	NA	CALGQRVKTGGYAGTAQLFF	TGTGCTCTTGGGCAACGTGTTAAAACTGGGGGATACGCGGGCACAGCACAACTCTTCTTT
TRAV29/DV5	TRDD3	TRDJ1	NA	CAASPRPIWGISTDKLIF	TGTGCAGCAAGCCCTCGTCCTATCTGGGGGATAAGTACCGATAAACTCATCTTT
TRDV1	TRDD3	TRDJ1	NA	CALGELALGGYADKLIF	TGTGCTCTTGGGGAACTCGCCCTTGGGGGATACGCCGATAAACTCATCTTT
TRDV1	TRDD3	TRDJ2	NA	CALGERGLIGFGGYADTAQLFF	TGTGCTCTTGGGGAAAGGGGTCTTATAGGATTTGGGGGATACGCGGACACAGCACAACTCTTCTTT
TRDV1	TRDD3	TRDJ2	few	CALGGTLTGDPPTAQLFF	TGTGCTCTTGGGGGTACCCTGACGGGGGATCCGCCGACAGCACAACTCTTCTTT
TRDV2	TRDD3	TRDJ3	few	CACDTVWGRSSYTLQMFF	TGTGCCTGTGACACCGTCTGGGGGCGCTCCTCTTACACCCTACAGATGTTTTTC
TRDV2	TRDD3	TRDJ1	few	CACDTGASWGIRRTDKLIF	TGTGCCTGTGACACCGGAGCTTCTTGGGGGATACGGCGTACCGATAAACTCATCTTT